A selection of T cell receptor beta chains follows, all from one sample in a study of early T cells in non-severe SARS-CoV-2 infection. TCRdb reanalysed the 5' RACE reads using MiXCR and keeps one entry per CDR3 protein. The table includes 50,000 or so distinct CDR3 sequences, roughly 12% detected once. Sequencing input: whole blood. Every receptor here comes from an adult who was a healthcare worker with PCR-confirmed SARS-CoV-2 infection or an uninfected control (not recorded which). CDR3s include the opening cysteine and the closing phenylalanine or tryptophan. The D gene is left open where the match is weak. A clone size is listed for some rows: how often the clone was seen (once, few, many), or a class if it is expanded.

size: many
V: TRBV5-5
J: TRBJ1-4
D: NA
CDR3: CASSRDPNEKLFF
DNA: TGTGCCAGCAGCCGGGACCCCAATGAAAAACTGTTTTTT

size: many
V: TRBV5-4
J: TRBJ1-1
D: TRBD1
CDR3: CASFYTGGILNTEAFF
DNA: TGTGCCAGCTTTTATACAGGGGGCATTCTGAACACTGAAGCTTTCTTT

size: NA
V: TRBV6-5
J: TRBJ1-6
D: NA
CDR3: CASRNSPAGHGIRPLHF
DNA: TGTGCCAGCAGGAATTCGCCGGCCGGACACGGTATTAGGCCCCTCCACTTT

size: NA
V: TRBV7-9
J: TRBJ2-3
D: NA
CDR3: CASSRGDGGTDTQYF
DNA: TGTGCCAGCAGCCGAGGCGACGGCGGCACAGATACGCAGTATTTT

size: many
V: TRBV20-1
J: TRBJ2-7
D: NA
CDR3: CSASTPAGSSYEQYF
DNA: TGCAGTGCTAGCACCCCCGCGGGGAGCTCCTACGAGCAGTACTTC

size: NA
V: TRBV7-9
J: TRBJ2-5
D: NA
CDR3: CASSLASETQYF
DNA: TGTGCCAGCAGCTTAGCCTCAGAGACCCAGTACTTC

size: NA
V: TRBV5-6
J: TRBJ2-3
D: NA
CDR3: CASSLKGTDTQYF
DNA: TGTGCCAGCAGCTTGAAGGGCACAGATACGCAGTATTTT

size: many
V: TRBV11-3
J: TRBJ2-1
D: TRBD1
CDR3: CASSSKRTGSYNEQFF
DNA: TGTGCCAGCAGCTCCAAGCGGACAGGGAGTTACAATGAGCAGTTCTTC

size: NA
V: TRBV3-1
J: TRBJ2-2
D: NA
CDR3: CASSQVQAGELFF
DNA: TGTGCCAGCAGCCAAGTGCAGGCCGGGGAGCTGTTTTTT

size: few
V: TRBV29-1
J: TRBJ1-2
D: NA
CDR3: CSPPGDQRGYTF
DNA: TGCAGCCCCCCAGGGGATCAAAGGGGCTACACCTTC

size: many
V: TRBV19
J: TRBJ2-3
D: NA
CDR3: CASSRDSRYETQYF
DNA: TGTGCCAGTAGTCGGGACTCCCGTTACGAGACGCAGTATTTT

size: NA
V: TRBV7-3
J: TRBJ1-1
D: TRBD1
CDR3: CASSSRGLSTEAFF
DNA: TGTGCCAGCAGTTCCAGGGGGCTGAGTACTGAAGCTTTCTTT

size: many
V: TRBV30
J: TRBJ1-5
D: NA
CDR3: CAHGPVNSNQPQHF
DNA: TGTGCCCATGGGCCCGTGAATAGCAATCAGCCCCAGCATTTT

size: NA
V: TRBV5-5
J: TRBJ2-3
D: TRBD2
CDR3: CASSPLPQRESGDTQYF
DNA: TGTGCCAGCAGCCCACTCCCACAGCGGGAGTCGGGAGATACGCAGTATTTT

size: few
V: TRBV19
J: TRBJ2-5
D: TRBD2
CDR3: CASSIGGTRDGTQYF
DNA: TGTGCCAGTAGTATAGGAGGGACTAGAGACGGGACCCAGTACTTC

size: few
V: TRBV12-3/TRBV12-4
J: TRBJ2-1
D: TRBD2
CDR3: CASSQLAGSIDEQFF
DNA: TGTGCCAGCAGTCAACTAGCGGGGTCTATAGATGAGCAGTTCTTC

size: few
V: TRBV5-1
J: TRBJ2-7
D: NA
CDR3: CASSLERTYEQYF
DNA: TGCGCCAGCAGCTTGGAACGGACCTACGAGCAGTACTTC

size: many
V: TRBV27
J: TRBJ1-5
D: NA
CDR3: CASSLGAWQPQHF
DNA: TGTGCCAGCAGCCTGGGGGCTTGGCAGCCCCAGCATTTT

size: NA
V: TRBV5-1
J: TRBJ2-5
D: NA
CDR3: CASSLLGQGGETQYF
DNA: TGCGCCAGCAGCTTGTTGGGGCAGGGTGGAGAGACCCAGTACTTC

size: medium-sized
V: TRBV14
J: TRBJ2-1
D: TRBD1
CDR3: CASSQGAPGQNRNEQFF
DNA: TGTGCCAGCAGCCAAGGGGCACCGGGACAGAACAGAAATGAGCAGTTCTTC

size: NA
V: TRBV7-6
J: TRBJ2-7
D: NA
CDR3: CASSLGPRGDEQYF
DNA: TGTGCCAGCAGCTTAGGCCCCAGGGGGGACGAGCAGTACTTC

size: medium-sized
V: TRBV28
J: TRBJ2-1
D: TRBD2
CDR3: CASSLLAGEGEQFF
DNA: TGTGCCAGCAGTCTTCTAGCGGGGGAGGGTGAGCAGTTCTTC

size: NA
V: TRBV5-1
J: TRBJ2-1
D: TRBD1
CDR3: CASSATPGTADNEQFF
DNA: TGCGCCAGCAGCGCCACGCCCGGGACAGCGGATAATGAGCAGTTCTTC

size: few
V: TRBV29-1
J: TRBJ2-3
D: NA
CDR3: CSVRVGSDTQYF
DNA: TGCAGCGTTCGCGTGGGGTCAGATACGCAGTATTTT

size: many
V: TRBV7-2
J: TRBJ2-7
D: TRBD1
CDR3: CASSPTAGQGYEQYF
DNA: TGTGCCAGCAGCCCCACCGCGGGACAGGGCTACGAGCAGTACTTC

size: NA
V: TRBV5-5
J: TRBJ1-4
D: TRBD1
CDR3: CASSLGQAYDNEKLFF
DNA: TGTGCCAGCAGCCTGGGACAGGCCTACGATAATGAAAAACTGTTTTTT

size: many
V: TRBV6-4
J: TRBJ2-7
D: NA
CDR3: CASSCEGQYEQYF
DNA: TGTGCCAGCAGTTGCGAGGGCCAATACGAGCAGTACTTC

size: few
V: TRBV7-2
J: TRBJ2-7
D: TRBD2
CDR3: CASSPPPIAGREQYF
DNA: TGTGCCAGCAGCCCCCCTCCGATAGCGGGAAGGGAGCAGTACTTC

size: NA
V: TRBV28
J: TRBJ2-5
D: NA
CDR3: CASLGLQETQYF
DNA: TGTGCCTCCTTGGGACTCCAAGAGACCCAGTACTTC

size: few
V: TRBV20-1
J: TRBJ2-1
D: TRBD2
CDR3: CSARDFSGSRSYNEQFF
DNA: TGCAGTGCTAGAGATTTTAGCGGGAGTAGGTCCTACAATGAGCAGTTCTTC

size: NA
V: TRBV4-2
J: TRBJ2-5
D: TRBD2
CDR3: CASSQAEASGKETQYF
DNA: TGTGCCAGCAGCCAAGCAGAGGCTAGCGGGAAAGAGACCCAGTACTTC

size: few
V: TRBV11-3
J: TRBJ2-1
D: NA
CDR3: CASSLGEAYNEQFF
DNA: TGTGCCAGCAGCTTAGGGGAAGCCTACAATGAGCAGTTCTTC

size: many
V: TRBV7-8
J: TRBJ1-6
D: NA
CDR3: CASSGGQGSYNSPLHF
DNA: TGTGCCAGCAGCGGAGGGCAGGGCTCCTATAATTCACCCCTCCACTTT